These 16 T cell receptor beta chains share one sample of origin, sequenced in a study of T cell repertoires in cytomegalovirus infection. TCRdb called the reads again in MiXCR, with one record for every CDR3 protein. The table lists approximately 600,000 distinct CDR3 sequences, 35% to 50% of them singletons. Their recognized antigens are unknown. The sample here was cultured PBMCs, taken from culture after CMV antigen stimulation. The receptors stem from a human donor in good health (CMV status not recorded). Some clones in this sample may be carry-over from other donors' samples.

This clonotype occurred many times. The chain joins TRBV7-2 to TRBJ1-3; 10 bases agree with TRBD1. Germline V CDR1 and CDR2: SGHTA, FQGNSA. There are 18 residues in the CDR3. Trimming cost V 2 bases and J 0 bases; bases outside gene matches: 7. The CDR3 DNA reads as TGTGCCAGCAGCTTATCGACAGGGGGCCCTTTCTCTGGAAACACCATATATTTT. It yields the protein CASSLSTGGPFSGNTIYF.

The rearrangement joins TRBV5-4 to TRBJ2-1, with 7 bases identical to TRBD1. Trimming cost V 1 base and J 8 bases; bases outside gene matches: 12. The germline V gene encodes CDR1 SGHNT and CDR2 YYREEE (reference sequence). This CDR3 contains 16 residues. In DNA, the CDR3 is TGTGCCAGCAGCTTGATAGGGGGCGTGGGAGCGGATGAGCAGTTCTTC. It codes for CASSLIGGVGADEQFF.

This clonotype has only one observation. The rearrangement uses TRBV2 and TRBJ2-2; D ambiguous. V lost 5 bases, J lost 4 bases, and 11 bases lay in between. This CDR3 has 14 residues. Germline values: CDR1 SNHLY, CDR2 FYNNEI. CDR3 sequence reads: CASSRTPVTGELFF. In DNA, the CDR3 is TGTGCCAGCAGTCGGACCCCAGTCACCGGGGAGCTGTTTTTT.

There are a few counts of this clonotype. This chain uses TRBV27 with TRBJ1-5, with D tentatively TRBD1 (6 bases). This CDR3 contains 16 residues. Trimming removed 8 bases from V and 1 base from J, with 18 bases in between. CDR1 and CDR2 (germline): MNHEY, SMNVEV (reference sequence). CDR3 in amino acids: CASGSPPGVSNQPQHF. In DNA, the CDR3 is TGTGCCAGCGGGAGTCCCCCAGGGGTGAGCAATCAGCCCCAGCATTTT.

The CDR3 is CASSHPPQRTNTEAFF. The CDR3 coding sequence is TGCGCCAGCAGCCACCCTCCCCAGAGAACTAACACTGAAGCTTTCTTT. The rearrangement joins TRBV4-1 to TRBJ1-1; the D is unclear. Trimming cost V 3 bases and J 2 bases, with 16 bases left between them. Germline CDR1 is MGHRA and CDR2 is YSYEKL. The CDR3 loop spans 16 amino acids.

This clonotype was recorded a few times. The chain joins TRBV7-2 to TRBJ2-5; D is uncertain. Germline V gene lookup returns CDR1 SGHTA and CDR2 FQGNSA. CDR3 length: 12 amino acids. Between the trimmed V and J ends, which lost 1 base and 6 bases, there was a span of 6 bases. CDR3 loop: CASSLVGQTQYF. CDR3 coding DNA: TGTGCCAGCAGCTTAGTCGGGCAGACCCAGTACTTC.

The genes are TRBV6-1 and TRBJ2-1; D tentatively fits TRBD1 or TRBD2 (5 bases each). Germline V CDR1 and CDR2: MNHNS, SASEGT. The ends were cut back, 5 bases at V and 8 bases at J, with 16 bases in the middle. The length of the CDR3 is 14 residues. CDR3: CASSPGPTNHEQFF. In DNA, the CDR3 is TGTGCCAGCAGTCCGGGGCCCACTAACCATGAGCAGTTCTTC.

This clonotype has a count of ten or more. V is TRBV10-3 and J is TRBJ2-2; TRBD2 matches 11 bases. With 5 bases clipped from V and 0 bases from J, the junction kept 5 bases outside the gene matches. CDR1 and CDR2 from the germline V gene are ENHRY and SYGVKD. This CDR3 comprises 17 residues. DNA for the CDR3: TGTGCCATCAGTCAACTAGCGGGGGCGACGAACACCGGGGAGCTGTTTTTT. Protein product: CAISQLAGATNTGELFF.

The gene calls are TRBV5-6 and TRBJ1-1; D is possibly TRBD1 (5 bases). The CDR3 sequence is 14 residues long. Per the germline V gene, CDR1 is SGHDT and CDR2 is YYEEEE. Trimming shortened V by 6 bases and J by 4 bases, and 16 bases separated the two germline ends. CDR3 sequence: CASIRSFRVTEAFF. DNA of the CDR3: TGTGCCAGCATCAGATCATTCAGGGTCACTGAAGCTTTCTTT.

This clonotype was picked up a small number of times. V is TRBV6-2 or TRBV6-3 and J is TRBJ1-5, with TRBD1 as a possible D gene (5 bases). Germline CDR1 reads MNHEY; CDR2 reads SVGEGT. The V end lost 7 bases, the J end lost 9 bases, and 19 bases lay between the germline ends. The length of the CDR3 is 14 residues. CDR3 region: CASTDPGGERPQHF. CDR3 bases: TGTGCCAGCACCGATCCAGGAGGGGAACGGCCCCAGCATTTT.

The V gene is TRBV7-2, the J gene TRBJ2-4; D may be TRBD2 (5 bases). V lost 0 bases to trimming and J lost 5 bases, with 11 bases between them. CDR1 and CDR2 (germline): SGHTA, FQGNSA. This CDR3 comprises 15 residues. The CDR3 region has the DNA TGTGCCAGCAGCTTAGCTTTCGGGGTTCAAAACATTCAGTACTTC. This gives the protein CASSLAFGVQNIQYF.

There are a few counts of this clonotype. CDR3 nucleotides: TGTGCCAGCAGTCCAACCGCAGGGATGCGGGGCTACACCTTC. Protein product: CASSPTAGMRGYTF. This chain links TRBV12-3 or TRBV12-4 with TRBJ1-2; the D gene is possibly TRBD1 (5 bases). V was shortened by 5 bases and J by 8 bases, with 18 bases between the two germline ends. This CDR3 is 14 amino acids long.

The chain has TRBV7-2 and TRBJ1-1; no reliable D call. In germline, CDR1 is SGHTA, CDR2 FQGNSA. CDR3 length: 12 residues. V lost 3 bases and J 10 bases, leaving 12 bases between the germline ends. Here the CDR3 DNA reads TGTGCCAGCAGCTTTCTCGACCGAGGAGCTTTCTTT. The encoded protein is CASSFLDRGAFF.

The chain recombines TRBV7-2 with TRBJ1-5; D is unresolved. This CDR3 region has 15 residues. CDR1 SGHTA and CDR2 FQGNSA come from the germline V gene. V lost 2 bases, J lost 2 bases, and 10 bases lay in between. This CDR3 is CASSLMLSGNQPQHF. CDR3 nucleotide sequence: TGTGCCAGCAGCTTAATGTTGTCAGGCAATCAGCCCCAGCATTTT.

V and J are TRBV7-2 and TRBJ2-5; 9 bases line up with TRBD2. The CDR3 is 16 amino acids. J lost 2 bases, V lost 1 base, and 5 bases had no gene match. CDR1 and CDR2 from the germline V gene are SGHTA and FQGNSA. The CDR3, as DNA: TGTGCCAGCAGCTTAGGGAATAGCGGGGGTCAAGAGACCCAGTACTTC. This gives the protein CASSLGNSGGQETQYF. The variable domain in full, with the rest retrieved from reference TRBV7-2 and TRBJ2-5, is GAGVSQSPSNKVTEKGKDVELRCDPISGHTALYWYRQSLGQGLEFLIYFQGNSAPDKSGLPSDRFSAERTGGSVSTLTIQRTQQEDSAVYLCASSLGNSGGQETQYFGPGTRLLVL.

CDR3 sequence: CASSLWSQGNTEAFF. CDR3 in DNA: TGTGCCAGCAGTTTATGGTCGCAGGGGAACACTGAAGCTTTCTTT. This chain joins TRBV28 and TRBJ1-1, with D possibly being TRBD1 (5 bases). The CDR3 runs to 15 residues. V was cut by 0 bases and J by 1 base, with 9 bases left in between. From germline, CDR1 is MDHEN and CDR2 SYDVKM.